This TCR beta chain was sequenced during a study of T cells in Graves' hyperthyroidism and ophthalmopathy. This clonotype was observed many times. This CDR3 spans 16 amino acids. Germline CDR1 MNHEY, CDR2 SMNVEV (reference sequence). V lost 6 bases to trimming and J lost 1 base, with 18 bases between them. Amplified regions were TCR beta CDR3 sequences from RNA transcripts. Initially, a first-round RT-PCR of the TCR CDR3 employed the HTBI primer set. TCRdb ran MiXCR on the multiplex PCR reads and lists one entry per CDR3 protein. The repertoire holds roughly 150,000 distinct CDR3 sequences, with 8% to 9.5% as singletons.

Sequencing input: blood. The chain couples TRBV27 to TRBJ1-1; D call uncertain. The origin of this receptor is a woman aged 18-29 years with Graves' hyperthyroidism that later progressed to Graves' ophthalmopathy. CDR3 sequence: CASSPSLVRRNTEAFF. CDR3 coding DNA: TGTGCCAGCAGCCCCTCCTTGGTGAGGAGGAACACTGAAGCTTTCTTT.